This is a list of T cell receptor beta chains from one sample in a study of beta chain features in type 1 diabetes. Sequenced by immunoSEQ multiplex PCR; TCRdb stores in-frame clones only, minus some. Seen here are more than 350,000 clones, 9.5% to 12% observed once, and the top ten hold 0.045% to 0.06%. The sample comprised naive CD4+ T cells from blood. Receptors originate from a woman between 18 and 30 years old in good health. Both conserved end residues are part of each CDR3. Fields, in order: CDR3 length, D gene, V gene, clone size, J gene, CDR3 protein, CDR3 DNA. The D gene is left open where the match is weak. Size values are once, few and many counts, or a class for expanded clones, and some rows have none.

length: 18; D: TRBD2; V: TRBV30; size: few; J: TRBJ2-7; CDR3: CAWSAGRVSAGVLYEQYF; DNA: TGTGCCTGGAGTGCCGGCCGGGTTAGTGCGGGAGTCTTATACGAGCAGTACTTC
length: 16; D: .; V: TRBV15; size: .; J: TRBJ1-4; CDR3: CATRGVSAVFREKLFF; DNA: TGTGCCACCAGGGGGGTGTCGGCCGTGTTTCGTGAAAAACTGTTTTTT
length: 11; D: .; V: TRBV7-9; size: .; J: TRBJ2-5; CDR3: CASSSQETQYF; DNA: TGTGCCAGCAGCTCACAAGAGACCCAGTACTTC
length: 13; D: .; V: TRBV2; size: .; J: TRBJ2-1; CDR3: CASRRFEVHEQFF; DNA: TGTGCCAGCCGAAGGTTTGAGGTCCATGAGCAGTTCTTC
length: 14; D: TRBD2; V: TRBV11-3; size: .; J: TRBJ2-1; CDR3: CASSRLADYNEQFF; DNA: TGTGCCAGCTCCCGGCTAGCGGATTACAATGAGCAGTTCTTC
length: 17; D: .; V: TRBV9; size: few; J: TRBJ2-3; CDR3: CASSVGRRRTSTDTQYF; DNA: TGTGCCAGCAGCGTAGGAAGAAGGCGTACTAGCACAGATACGCAGTATTTT
length: 13; D: .; V: TRBV30; size: .; J: TRBJ1-5; CDR3: CAWSRYSNQPQHF; DNA: TGTGCCTGGAGTAGGTATTCTAATCAGCCCCAGCATTTT
length: 14; D: .; V: TRBV29-1; size: few; J: TRBJ1-1; CDR3: CSVELARGFTEAFF; DNA: TGCAGCGTTGAACTAGCCCGCGGGTTCACTGAAGCTTTCTTT
length: 14; D: .; V: TRBV7-2; size: .; J: TRBJ2-1; CDR3: CASSLVTSSNEQFF; DNA: TGTGCCAGCAGCTTAGTAACTAGCTCCAATGAGCAGTTCTTC
length: 15; D: .; V: TRBV7-9; size: few; J: TRBJ2-7; CDR3: CASSLALIDRAEQYF; DNA: TGTGCCAGCAGCTTAGCGCTAATTGATAGAGCCGAGCAGTACTTC
length: 14; D: .; V: TRBV4-1; size: few; J: TRBJ1-6; CDR3: CASSQDQEGSPLHF; DNA: TGCGCCAGCAGCCAAGATCAGGAGGGCTCACCCCTCCACTTT
length: 15; D: .; V: TRBV18; size: few; J: TRBJ2-5; CDR3: CASSPRTALGETQYF; DNA: TGTGCCAGCTCACCACGGACAGCTCTTGGGGAGACCCAGTACTTC
length: 12; D: .; V: TRBV18; size: few; J: TRBJ1-2; CDR3: CASSTGAYGYTF; DNA: TGTGCCAGCTCAACGGGGGCATATGGCTACACCTTC
length: 13; D: TRBD1; V: TRBV18; size: .; J: TRBJ2-5; CDR3: CASSLMDRTPQYF; DNA: TGTGCCAGCTCACTGATGGACAGGACTCCTCAGTACTTC
length: 13; D: .; V: TRBV28; size: .; J: TRBJ2-5; CDR3: CASSLRYQETQYF; DNA: TGTGCCAGCAGTTTAAGGTACCAAGAGACCCAGTACTTC
length: 12; D: TRBD2; V: TRBV5-1; size: .; J: TRBJ2-1; CDR3: CASSLTSDEQFF; DNA: TGCGCCAGCAGCTTGACTAGCGATGAGCAGTTCTTC
length: 15; D: .; V: TRBV18; size: few; J: TRBJ1-2; CDR3: CASSPLDTTNYGYTF; DNA: TGTGCCAGCTCACCACTGGACACTACTAACTATGGCTACACCTTC
length: 16; D: .; V: TRBV5-1; size: .; J: TRBJ2-3; CDR3: CASSFVGRRGTDTQYF; DNA: TGCGCCAGCAGCTTTGTAGGAAGACGCGGCACAGATACGCAGTATTTT
length: 17; D: .; V: TRBV9; size: few; J: TRBJ1-2; CDR3: CASSPTGGGIPNYGYTF; DNA: TGTGCCAGCAGCCCTACCGGGGGGGGAATCCCTAACTATGGCTACACCTTC
length: 14; D: TRBD2; V: TRBV7-9; size: few; J: TRBJ2-3; CDR3: CASSAGGGTDTQYF; DNA: TGTGCCAGCAGCGCGGGGGGAGGCACAGATACGCAGTATTTT
length: 14; D: .; V: TRBV2; size: few; J: TRBJ2-7; CDR3: CASTIEGLSYEQYF; DNA: TGTGCCAGCACTATAGAGGGACTCTCCTACGAGCAGTACTTC
length: 16; D: .; V: TRBV10-3; size: .; J: TRBJ2-1; CDR3: CAIRGTLGSSYNEQFF; DNA: TGTGCCATCAGGGGGACCCTGGGGAGCTCCTACAATGAGCAGTTCTTC
length: 17; D: TRBD2; V: TRBV28; size: few; J: TRBJ2-1; CDR3: CASTDPGASGLYNEQFF; DNA: TGTGCCAGCACCGACCCCGGGGCTAGCGGTTTGTACAATGAGCAGTTCTTC
length: 14; D: .; V: TRBV7-9; size: few; J: TRBJ2-1; CDR3: CASSLSGGDDEQFF; DNA: TGTGCCAGCAGCTTATCAGGAGGGGACGATGAGCAGTTCTTC
length: 17; D: TRBD2; V: TRBV4-3; size: .; J: TRBJ2-7; CDR3: CASSQDVREGSSYEQYF; DNA: TGCGCCAGCAGCCAAGATGTGCGGGAGGGGAGCTCCTACGAGCAGTACTTC
length: 13; D: .; V: TRBV7-3; size: few; J: TRBJ1-5; CDR3: CASSLKGDQPQHF; DNA: TGTGCCAGCAGCTTAAAGGGAGATCAGCCCCAGCATTTT
length: 16; D: TRBD2; V: TRBV5-1; size: .; J: TRBJ2-2; CDR3: CASSLGLADGTGELFF; DNA: TGCGCCAGCAGCTTGGGACTAGCGGACGGCACCGGGGAGCTGTTTTTT
length: 14; D: .; V: TRBV7-8; size: .; J: TRBJ1-5; CDR3: CASSLARVGGPQHF; DNA: TGTGCCAGCAGCTTAGCGCGAGTTGGGGGGCCCCAGCATTTT
length: 15; D: .; V: TRBV7-9; size: few; J: TRBJ2-2; CDR3: CASSGPFSLTGELFF; DNA: TGTGCCAGCAGCGGGCCGTTTAGCCTCACCGGGGAGCTGTTTTTT
length: 16; D: TRBD2; V: TRBV9; size: .; J: TRBJ2-5; CDR3: CASSVAVAGGQETQYF; DNA: TGTGCCAGCAGCGTAGCGGTAGCGGGGGGCCAAGAGACCCAGTACTTC
length: 14; D: .; V: TRBV18; size: .; J: TRBJ2-3; CDR3: CASSPPEGTDTQYF; DNA: TGTGCCAGCTCACCCCCAGAGGGCACAGATACGCAGTATTTT
length: 16; D: .; V: TRBV7-8; size: few; J: TRBJ1-5; CDR3: CASSLARRDSNQPQHF; DNA: TGTGCCAGCAGCTTAGCGCGCAGAGATAGCAATCAGCCCCAGCATTTT
length: 15; D: .; V: TRBV7-9; size: .; J: TRBJ2-1; CDR3: CASSRGTEPYNEQFF; DNA: TGTGCCAGCAGCCGGGGGACAGAGCCCTACAATGAGCAGTTCTTC
length: 16; D: .; V: TRBV5-1; size: few; J: TRBJ2-1; CDR3: CASSSLTGVSYNEQFF; DNA: TGCGCCAGCAGCTCACTGACTGGAGTGTCCTACAATGAGCAGTTCTTC
length: 13; D: .; V: TRBV7-2; size: .; J: TRBJ1-2; CDR3: CASSVYPGTGYTF; DNA: TGTGCCAGCAGTGTATATCCCGGGACAGGCTACACCTTC
length: 15; D: TRBD1; V: TRBV13; size: few; J: TRBJ2-3; CDR3: CASSPGTGFADTQYF; DNA: TGTGCCAGCAGCCCCGGGACAGGGTTCGCAGATACGCAGTATTTT
length: 14; D: .; V: TRBV9; size: few; J: TRBJ1-1; CDR3: CASSDLKGSDEAFF; DNA: TGTGCCAGCAGCGACCTCAAGGGGAGCGATGAAGCTTTCTTT
length: 16; D: TRBD2; V: TRBV18; size: few; J: TRBJ2-1; CDR3: CASSPETSGIRNEQFF; DNA: TGTGCCAGCTCACCTGAGACTAGCGGGATCAGAAATGAGCAGTTCTTC
length: 12; D: .; V: TRBV7-9; size: few; J: TRBJ2-7; CDR3: CASSPRGDKQYF; DNA: TGTGCCAGCAGCCCAAGGGGGGATAAGCAGTACTTC
length: 14; D: TRBD1; V: TRBV19; size: few; J: TRBJ2-3; CDR3: CASTPGQGTNTQYF; DNA: TGTGCCAGTACCCCGGGACAGGGCACAAATACGCAGTATTTT
length: 14; D: .; V: TRBV14; size: few; J: TRBJ1-2; CDR3: CASSRERGNYGYTF; DNA: TGTGCCAGCAGCCGAGAAAGGGGAAACTATGGCTACACCTTC
length: 15; D: .; V: TRBV27; size: .; J: TRBJ1-5; CDR3: CASSRDVGRNQPQHF; DNA: TGTGCCAGCAGCCGGGACGTGGGACGAAACCAGCCCCAGCATTTT
length: 13; D: TRBD1; V: TRBV18; size: few; J: TRBJ2-1; CDR3: CASSPGQGGEQFF; DNA: TGTGCCAGCTCACCGGGACAGGGGGGTGAGCAGTTCTTC
length: 12; D: .; V: TRBV2; size: few; J: TRBJ1-2; CDR3: CASSGQNYGYTF; DNA: TGTGCCAGCAGTGGACAGAACTATGGCTACACCTTC
length: 16; D: .; V: TRBV2; size: few; J: TRBJ2-7; CDR3: CASSEDSRHLPYEQYF; DNA: TGTGCCAGCAGCGAAGACTCTAGACACCTCCCCTACGAGCAGTACTTC
length: 11; D: TRBD2; V: TRBV30; size: .; J: TRBJ2-7; CDR3: CASGLATEQYF; DNA: TGTGCCTCGGGACTAGCCACCGAGCAGTACTTC